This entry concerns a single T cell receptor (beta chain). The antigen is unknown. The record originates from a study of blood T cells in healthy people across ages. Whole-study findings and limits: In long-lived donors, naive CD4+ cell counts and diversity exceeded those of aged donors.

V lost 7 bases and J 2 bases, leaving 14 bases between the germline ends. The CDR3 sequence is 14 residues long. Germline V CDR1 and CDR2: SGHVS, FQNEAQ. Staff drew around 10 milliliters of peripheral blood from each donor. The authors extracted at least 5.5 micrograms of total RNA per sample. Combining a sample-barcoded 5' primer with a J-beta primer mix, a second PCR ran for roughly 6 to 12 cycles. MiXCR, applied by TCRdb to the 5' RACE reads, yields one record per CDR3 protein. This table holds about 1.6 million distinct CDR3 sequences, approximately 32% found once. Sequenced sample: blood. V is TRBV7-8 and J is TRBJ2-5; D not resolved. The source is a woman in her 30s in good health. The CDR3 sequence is CASTFSSGQETQYF. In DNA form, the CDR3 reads TGTGCCAGCACGTTTTCGTCCGGGCAAGAGACCCAGTACTTC.